The clone carrying this TCR beta chain was detected only a few times. The record originates from a study of blood T cell repertoires in COVID-19. Seattle's enrolled individuals joined amid active infection and were then monitored longitudinally. The data were produced by immunoSEQ multiplex PCR, yet TCRdb's version contains in-frame clones alone and is incomplete. Of under 250,000 clones in the sample, approximately 85% were seen once. V was clipped by 9 bases and J by 4 bases; unmatched bases: 9. The CDR3 runs 15 residues. The germline V gene encodes CDR1 LNHNV and CDR2 YYDKDF (reference sequence). The chain couples TRBV15 to TRBJ1-5, with 10 positions matching TRBD1. This sequence originates from a man in his fifties with COVID-19, enrolled during active disease. What was sequenced was peripheral blood. CDR3 in amino acids: CATQEGQGSNQPQHF. The DNA for the CDR3 is TGTGCCACTCAGGAGGGACAGGGGTCGAATCAGCCCCAGCATTTT.